The 22 T cell receptor beta chains in this list originate from one sample, sequenced in a study of blood T cell repertoires in COVID-19. Using immunoSEQ multiplex PCR, the repertoire was profiled, and TCRdb retains in-frame clones only, with some absent. The table lists roughly 51,000 clones, around 86% of them singletons, with around 6.5% in the top ten. Material for sequencing was peripheral blood. These receptors all stem from a man over 45 with active COVID-19.

The V call is TRBV29-1, the J call TRBJ1-5; 7 positions match TRBD1. Trimming at V came to 6 bases and at J to 3 bases, leaving 11 bases not matched to a gene. The CDR3 is 15 residues long. Germline V gene data show CDR1 as SQVTM and CDR2 as ANQGSEA. The CDR3 loop is CSVVLAGQANQPQHF. CDR3 nucleotide sequence: TGCAGCGTCGTGTTGGCTGGACAGGCCAATCAGCCCCAGCATTTT.

V and J are TRBV11-3 and TRBJ2-7; D is uncertain. The ends were cut back, 1 base at V and 8 bases at J, with 15 bases in the middle. Germline V lookup: CDR1 SGHNT, CDR2 YENEEA. The length of the CDR3 is 14 residues. CDR3 in amino acids: CASSLGCAHRKQYF. The CDR3 DNA follows: TGTGCCAGCAGCTTAGGGTGCGCCCACCGTAAGCAGTACTTC.

This chain's CDR3 is CASSEQGSYNEQFF. In DNA form, the CDR3 reads TGTGCCAGCAGTGAGCAGGGATCTTACAATGAGCAGTTCTTC. The chain links TRBV2 to TRBJ2-1; D is perhaps TRBD1 (5 bases). This CDR3 has 14 residues. The V gene lost 3 bases and the J gene lost 4 bases, with 10 bases spanning the gap. Germline V gives CDR1 SNHLY, CDR2 FYNNEI. The full variable domain, its missing parts supplied by reference TRBV2 and TRBJ2-1, is EPEVTQTPSHQVTQMGQEVILRCVPISNHLYFYWYRQILGQKVEFLVSFYNNEISEKSEIFDDQFSVERPDGSNFTLKIRSTKLEDSAMYFCASSEQGSYNEQFFGPGTRLTVL.

This clone occurred once. The chain has TRBV12-3 or TRBV12-4 and TRBJ2-3; 7 bases map to TRBD2. V was clipped by 5 bases and J by 4 bases; unmatched bases: 3. CDR3 length equals 13 residues. CDR3 loop: CASSVTSADTQYF. As DNA, the CDR3 is TGTGCCAGCAGTGTAACTAGCGCAGATACGCAGTATTTT.

V and J are TRBV25-1 and TRBJ2-5; possible D gene TRBD1, 5 bases. Trimming pared 8 bases from V and 5 bases from J, leaving 9 bases between. Germline CDR1 MGHDK, CDR2 SYGVNS. The CDR3 is 11 residues long. The CDR3 DNA follows: TGTGCCAGCGCTAAGGGGGAGACCCAGTACTTC. It specifies CASAKGETQYF.

The CDR3 DNA is TGCGCCAGCAGCCAAGCCACCGGGTGGCAGGGCCATCAGCCCCAGCATTTT. Residues: CASSQATGWQGHQPQHF. The chain employs TRBV4-1 and TRBJ1-5, with a weak D call TRBD1 (5 bases). Germline V CDR1 and CDR2: MGHRA, YSYEKL. CDR3 length equals 17 residues. Trimming took off 1 base at V and 5 bases at J, with 18 bases between the two ends.

The chain recombines TRBV6-5 with TRBJ1-2; the D gene is possibly TRBD1 (5 bases). V gave up 4 bases and J gave up 5 bases, with 14 bases separating them. The length of the CDR3 is 14 residues. Germline assignment: CDR1 MNHEY and CDR2 SVGAGI. CDR3 protein: CASSSRPEGYGYTF. The DNA for the CDR3 is TGTGCCAGCAGTTCCAGACCGGAGGGGTATGGCTACACCTTC.

V and J are TRBV10-3 and TRBJ2-7; D is undetermined. This CDR3 comprises 13 residues. Germline-derived CDR1 and CDR2 are ENHRY and SYGVKD. Trimming left V 10 bases short and J 2 bases short, with 15 bases between. The CDR3 sequence: CATLSGKTYEQYF. The CDR3 DNA sequence: TGTGCCACCCTATCAGGCAAAACCTACGAGCAGTACTTC.

This clone showed up just once. The V gene is TRBV5-1, the J gene TRBJ1-5; D might be TRBD1 (5 bases). Germline lookup yields CDR1 SGHRS and CDR2 YFSETQ. V lost 4 bases to trimming and J lost 3 bases, with 14 bases between them. The CDR3 has 15 amino acids. The CDR3 is CASSAQPGHNQPQHF. CDR3 sequence (DNA): TGCGCCAGCAGCGCCCAGCCAGGGCACAATCAGCCCCAGCATTTT.

This clone has just one count. The rearrangement uses TRBV27 and TRBJ1-5, with 7 bases aligning to TRBD1. The germline gives CDR1 MNHEY, CDR2 SMNVEV (reference sequence). The CDR3 runs to 15 residues. V trimming: 3 bases; J trimming: 11 bases; junction bases outside the gene matches: 13. This chain's CDR3 is CASSFRRQGTDAQHF. CDR3 DNA sequence: TGTGCCAGCAGTTTTCGGCGACAGGGTACGGACGCCCAGCATTTT.

The chain has TRBV19 and TRBJ2-7; the D gene is possibly TRBD2 (5 bases). The CDR3 is 12 residues long. From germline, CDR1 is LNHDA and CDR2 SQIVND (reference sequence). Deletions cut 6 bases from V and 3 bases from J, with 9 bases between. The CDR3 protein is CASSDSVYEQYF. The CDR3 nucleotides read TGTGCCAGTAGCGATAGCGTCTACGAGCAGTACTTC.

A few counts support this clone. This chain joins TRBV4-2 and TRBJ1-1, with D possibly matching TRBD1 (6 bases). This CDR3 region has 15 residues. Trimming cost V 1 base and J 5 bases, with 14 bases left between them. In germline, CDR1 is LGHNA, CDR2 YNFKEQ. CDR3 nucleotide sequence: TGTGCCAGCAGCCAAGTCGCAGGGAGGGGGACTGAAGCTTTCTTT. Translating it yields CASSQVAGRGTEAFF.

This chain connects TRBV21-1 to TRBJ1-5. TRBV21-1 is labeled a pseudogene. The CDR3 is made up of 15 amino acids. CDR3 coding DNA: TGTGCCAGCAGCAAATCGGTATCCCAAAATCAGCCCCAGCATTTT. Its protein is CASSKSVSQNQPQHF.

The chain recombines TRBV7-8 with TRBJ1-6; D is undetermined. Germline V CDR1 and CDR2: SGHVS, FQNEAQ. The CDR3 sequence is 16 residues long. With 5 bases removed from V and 4 bases from J, the gap between germline ends came to 15 bases. The DNA for the CDR3 is TGTGCCAGCAGCACGTCCCTCGGGTTATATAATTCACCCCTCCACTTT. Translation gives CASSTSLGLYNSPLHF.

The genes are TRBV19 and TRBJ2-4, with D possibly TRBD1 on 7 matching bases. CDR3 size: 18 residues. Trimming removed 4 bases at V and 8 bases at J, with 27 bases between. In germline, CDR1 is LNHDA, CDR2 SQIVND (reference sequence). The CDR3 bases are TGTGCCAGTAGTAGGTTAGGTTTGGCAGGGGGGTCTTATGACATTCAGTACTTC. Its translation: CASSRLGLAGGSYDIQYF.

The chain recombines TRBV10-3 with TRBJ2-5; 9 bases fit TRBD2. The CDR3 consists of 15 residues. The V gene end was trimmed by 4 bases and the J gene end by 5 bases; junction bases not matched to a gene: 8. Germline loops: CDR1 ENHRY, CDR2 SYGVKD. The DNA of the CDR3 is TGTGCCATCAGTGTAATAGCGGGAGAAGGGGAGACCCAGTACTTC. Protein product: CAISVIAGEGETQYF.

The chain is built from TRBV18 and TRBJ2-3; TRBD2 might be the D (6 bases). Trimming stripped 0 bases from V and 1 base from J, with 8 bases between. This CDR3 has 15 amino acids. CDR1 and CDR2 (germline): KGHSH, LQKENI. Here the CDR3 reads CASSPPSSGTDTQYF. Written as DNA, the CDR3 is TGTGCCAGCTCACCACCGTCTAGCGGCACAGATACGCAGTATTTT.

This chain links TRBV10-3 with TRBJ2-7, with D tentatively TRBD1 (5 bases). CDR3 length equals 15 residues. Germline values: CDR1 ENHRY, CDR2 SYGVKD. V lost 9 bases and J lost 0, with 18 bases in between. Here the CDR3 reads CAIAQTARSSYEQYF. For the CDR3, the DNA is TGTGCCATAGCCCAGACAGCTAGGAGCTCCTACGAGCAGTACTTC.

V gene TRBV5-4 combines with J gene TRBJ2-2; TRBD1 might be the D (5 bases). Trimming stripped 3 bases from V and 8 bases from J, with 14 bases between. This CDR3 spans 14 amino acids. Germline assignment: CDR1 SGHNT and CDR2 YYREEE (reference sequence). This CDR3 reads CASSWGPAQGELFF. The CDR3 bases are TGTGCCAGCAGCTGGGGCCCAGCCCAAGGGGAGCTGTTTTTT.

V and J are TRBV4-1 and TRBJ1-4, with 9 positions matching TRBD1. After removal of 2 bases from V and 7 bases from J, the junction contained 8 bases not matched to a gene. Germline-derived CDR1 and CDR2 are MGHRA and YSYEKL. The CDR3 consists of 16 residues. CDR3 nucleotides: TGCGCCAGCAGCCAAATCCCGGGACAGGGAATTGAAAAACTGTTTTTT. Amino acids: CASSQIPGQGIEKLFF.

This chain uses TRBV6-6 with TRBJ2-7; TRBD1 is a possible D gene (6 bases). Germline values: CDR1 MNHNY, CDR2 SVGAGI (reference sequence). This CDR3 spans 12 amino acids. Trimming stripped 8 bases from V and 2 bases from J, with 10 bases between. Here the CDR3 DNA reads TGTGCCAGCCGAGAGGGGGCCTACGAGCAGTACTTC. This sequence encodes CASREGAYEQYF.

This rearrangement joins TRBV2 to TRBJ1-1, with 8 bases lining up with TRBD1. The CDR3 runs 14 residues. Germline trimming cut 6 bases from V and 0 bases from J; bases unmatched to any gene: 3. CDR1 is SNHLY, CDR2 FYNNEI, per germline. CDR3 DNA sequence: TGTGCCAGCAGGGGGGGACAGGTGAACACTGAAGCTTTCTTT. It translates to CASRGGQVNTEAFF.